This entry lists 5 T cell receptor beta chains sequenced from one sample in a study of long-term antiretroviral therapy in people with HIV. The libraries were made with immunoSEQ v3.0 at survey level. The method was immunoSEQ multiplex PCR; TCRdb's version includes in-frame clones alone and lacks a portion of them. The data contain about 14,000 clones, 82% of them singletons. The material sequenced was unsorted PBMCs, taken 1.8 years before starting antiretroviral therapy. The receptors were sampled from a woman aged 40 to 49 with HIV.

The V gene is TRBV5-1, the J gene TRBJ1-1; TRBD1 might be the D (5 bases). Deletions cut 0 bases from V and 4 bases from J, with 10 bases between. The CDR3 sequence is 14 residues long. Per the germline V gene, CDR1 is SGHRS and CDR2 is YFSETQ. The CDR3 region is CASSLVGEGTEAFF. CDR3 DNA: TGCGCCAGCAGCTTGGTAGGGGAAGGCACTGAAGCTTTCTTT.

The CDR3 DNA is TGTGCCAGCAGCTTACGGACAGCCTATGGCTACACCTTC. Its protein is CASSLRTAYGYTF. The rearrangement joins TRBV7-2 to TRBJ1-2; TRBD1 might be the D (6 bases). This CDR3 spans 13 amino acids. Germline-derived CDR1 and CDR2 are SGHTA and FQGNSA. The V end lost 2 bases, the J end lost 4 bases, and 8 bases lay between the germline ends. The full variable domain, in which reference TRBV7-2 and TRBJ1-2 provide the parts outside the CDR3, is GAGVSQSPSNKVTEKGKDVELRCDPISGHTALYWYRQSLGQGLEFLIYFQGNSAPDKSGLPSDRFSAERTGGSVSTLTIQRTQQEDSAVYLCASSLRTAYGYTFGSGTRLTVV.

This clone was seen a few times. The rearrangement uses TRBV2 and TRBJ2-2; D is undetermined. Germline CDR1 and CDR2: SNHLY and FYNNEI. V lost 4 bases and J lost 2, with 2 bases in between. The CDR3 has 12 residues. CDR3 loop: CASSVNTGELFF. The CDR3 DNA reads TGTGCCAGCAGTGTTAACACCGGGGAGCTGTTTTTT. Full variable domain (outside the CDR3, taken from reference TRBV2 and TRBJ2-2): EPEVTQTPSHQVTQMGQEVILRCVPISNHLYFYWYRQILGQKVEFLVSFYNNEISEKSEIFDDQFSVERPDGSNFTLKIRSTKLEDSAMYFCASSVNTGELFFGEGSRLTVL.

This clone has a single count. The chain couples TRBV18 to TRBJ2-1, with D possibly matching TRBD2 (6 bases). CDR3 length: 15 residues. Trimming cost V 1 base and J 5 bases, with 12 bases left between them. The germline V gene encodes CDR1 KGHSH and CDR2 LQKENI. The CDR3 coding sequence is TGTGCCAGCTCACCACTCGGAGCTAGCGACAATGAGCAGTTCTTC. Translated, it gives CASSPLGASDNEQFF.

The chain joins TRBV11-2 to TRBJ2-7; D perhaps matches TRBD1 (6 bases). Trimming stripped 5 bases from V and 3 bases from J, with 17 bases between. Germline CDR1 is SGHAT and CDR2 is FQNNGV. This CDR3 comprises 15 residues. DNA for the CDR3: TGTGCCAGCAGCCTCGAGCGGATAGGGGGCTACGAGCAGTACTTC. This codes for CASSLERIGGYEQYF.